This TCR beta chain was sequenced in a study of kidney transplant recipient with SARS-CoV-2 infection. The CDR3 runs 14 residues. Germline assignment: CDR1 SNHLY and CDR2 FYNNEI. As to this clonotype: The junction departs from germline at one end; a sequencing error may be responsible.

TCRdb processed the reads anew with MiXCR; each CDR3 protein has one entry. The sample has about 240,000 distinct CDR3 sequences, more than 25% seen once; the top ten hold around 6.8%. The origin of this receptor is a male patient aged 30 to 39 who had COVID-19 and was a kidney transplant recipient. The T cells may come from the graft donor. V and J are TRBV2 and TRBJ2-7; D is uncertain. Sequencing was performed on a blood sample, taken at baseline and between days 110 and 120 from a kidney transplant recipient. The CDR3 nucleotides read TGTGCCAGCAGTGAAGACAGAAGCTATTACGAGCAGTGCTTC. Protein sequence: CASSEDRSYYEQCF.